One and the same sample provided the 22 T cell receptor beta chains below, sequenced in a study of T cell changes during pregnancy in multiple sclerosis. Profiling relied on immunoSEQ multiplex PCR, and the TCRdb table lists in-frame clones only, not all of them. The sample contains some 50,000 clones, about 92% of which appear only once. Specimen: peripheral blood, collected after pregnancy. The receptors here all came from a female donor with multiple sclerosis, enrolled in a pregnancy study.

V and J are TRBV7-8 and TRBJ2-2; 7 positions match TRBD1. This CDR3 region has 17 residues. Germline trimming cut 5 bases from V and 5 bases from J; bases unmatched to any gene: 14. CDR1 and CDR2 from the germline V gene are SGHVS and FQNEAQ. The CDR3 bases are TGTGCCAGCAGCCGACAGGGCCCTCGTTCCCGAACCGGGGAGCTGTTTTTT. Protein product: CASSRQGPRSRTGELFF.

J is TRBJ2-7 and V is TRBV29-1; D may be TRBD1 (6 bases). The CDR3 runs to 12 residues. Germline V gene data show CDR1 as SQVTM and CDR2 as ANQGSEA. The germline V and J ends were trimmed by 3 bases and 3 bases, with 9 bases remaining between them. The CDR3 sequence: CSVDEGDYEQYF. CDR3 nucleotides: TGCAGCGTTGATGAGGGGGACTACGAGCAGTACTTC.

This rearrangement joins TRBV4-1 to TRBJ1-2, with a weak D call TRBD1 (6 bases). The CDR3 loop spans 16 amino acids. V was pared by 1 base and J by 4 bases, with 16 bases between. From germline, CDR1 is MGHRA and CDR2 YSYEKL. CDR3 nucleotides: TGCGCCAGCAGCCAAGCCGGGACACCGAAAAGCTATGGCTACACCTTC. This sequence encodes CASSQAGTPKSYGYTF.

J is TRBJ1-6 and V is TRBV7-8; 7 bases fit TRBD1. The germline CDR1 and CDR2 sequences are SGHVS and FQNEAQ. The V gene end was trimmed by 5 bases and the J gene end by 11 bases; junction bases not matched to a gene: 6. The CDR3 runs to 13 residues. The CDR3 sequence: CASSTGTATPLHF. Written as DNA, the CDR3 is TGTGCCAGCAGCACAGGGACAGCCACACCCCTCCACTTT.

This clone showed up just a few times. The chain uses TRBV20-1 and TRBJ1-1; D is unclear. V shed 6 bases and J shed 5 bases, with 10 bases lying between them. This CDR3 region has 11 residues. The V gene's germline CDR1 is DFQATT and CDR2 SNEGSKA (reference sequence). The CDR3 nucleotides are TGCAGTGCCCCAAGGGAGACTGAAGCTTTCTTT. Protein product: CSAPRETEAFF.

V usage is TRBV29-1 and J usage is TRBJ1-2, with 7 bases aligning to TRBD1. The CDR3 length is 14 residues. Germline V CDR1 and CDR2: SQVTM, ANQGSEA. The CDR3, as DNA: TGCAGTGTACGCCGAACAGGGGCCTTCTATGGCTACACCTTC. It yields the protein CSVRRTGAFYGYTF.

This clone was recorded only once. The V call is TRBV10-3, the J call TRBJ2-7, with D possibly being TRBD2 (5 bases). The V end was cut by 4 bases, the J end by 5 bases, with 9 bases between. The germline gives CDR1 ENHRY, CDR2 SYGVKD. CDR3 length: 12 residues. CDR3 residues: CAISGTGNEQYF. In nucleotides, the CDR3 is TGTGCCATCAGTGGGACTGGCAACGAGCAGTACTTC.

This clone was seen more than once but under ten times. This chain joins TRBV7-2 and TRBJ1-2, with TRBD1 as a possible D gene (5 bases). Trimming removed 4 bases at V and 4 bases at J, with 13 bases between. The CDR3 has 14 amino acids. Germline V CDR1 and CDR2: SGHTA, FQGNSA. Here the CDR3 reads CASSSGLQVYGYTF. DNA of the CDR3: TGTGCCAGCAGCTCGGGACTGCAAGTCTATGGCTACACCTTC.

This chain joins TRBV7-8 and TRBJ2-3, with 8 positions matching TRBD2. The junction had 2 bases not matched to a gene; V was cut back by 1 base and J by 2 bases. CDR3 length: 15 amino acids. The germline CDR1 and CDR2 sequences are SGHVS and FQNEAQ. CDR3 DNA sequence: TGTGCCAGCAGCTTAGGTAGCGGGGTCACAGATACGCAGTATTTT. As protein: CASSLGSGVTDTQYF. The complete variable domain, with remaining parts taken from reference TRBV7-8 and TRBJ2-3, reads GAGVSQSPRYKVAKRGQDVALRCDPISGHVSLFWYQQALGQGPEFLTYFQNEAQLDKSGLPSDRFFAERPEGSVSTLKIQRTQQEDSAVYLCASSLGSGVTDTQYFGPGTRLTVL.

V and J are TRBV9 and TRBJ1-3; tentatively, D is TRBD1 (6 bases). The CDR3 length is 14 residues. Trimming took off 7 bases at V and 0 bases at J, with 11 bases between the two ends. Germline-derived CDR1 and CDR2 are SGDLS and YYNGEE. Here the CDR3 DNA reads TGTGCCAGCGGGGGGGCTAACTCTGGAAACACCATATATTTT. Translating gives CASGGANSGNTIYF.

The chain combines TRBV2 with TRBJ2-5; maybe TRBD2 (6 bases). Trimming took 5 bases from V and 3 from J, leaving 13 bases between them. The germline V gene has CDR1 SNHLY and CDR2 FYNNEI. The CDR3 is made up of 14 amino acids. The CDR3 DNA follows: TGTGCCAGCAGTATACCTAGCGTTGAAGAGACCCAGTACTTC. Protein product: CASSIPSVEETQYF. Filled out from reference TRBV2 and TRBJ2-5, the complete variable domain reads EPEVTQTPSHQVTQMGQEVILRCVPISNHLYFYWYRQILGQKVEFLVSFYNNEISEKSEIFDDQFSVERPDGSNFTLKIRSTKLEDSAMYFCASSIPSVEETQYFGPGTRLLVL.

The V call is TRBV4-3, the J call TRBJ1-5; 8 nucleotides agree with TRBD1. There are 15 residues in the CDR3. V trimming: 3 bases; J trimming: 2 bases; junction bases outside the gene matches: 3. Germline-derived CDR1 and CDR2 are LGHNA and YSLEER. The CDR3 nucleotides are TGCGCCAGCAGCCATACGGACAGGGGCAATCAGCCCCAGCATTTT. Encoded protein: CASSHTDRGNQPQHF.

CDR3 nucleotide sequence: TGTGCCAGCAGCCGGGACTCATTATACGAGCAGTACTTC. The encoded protein is CASSRDSLYEQYF. The chain joins TRBV2 to TRBJ2-7; possible D gene TRBD2, 6 bases. Trimming removed 6 bases at V and 4 bases at J, with 13 bases between. Germline CDR1 is SNHLY and CDR2 is FYNNEI. The CDR3 consists of 13 residues.

This rearrangement joins TRBV27 to TRBJ1-1; D gene unclear. V gave up 1 base and J gave up 3 bases, with 9 bases separating them. The CDR3 sequence is 14 residues long. Germline V lookup: CDR1 MNHEY, CDR2 SMNVEV (reference sequence). The CDR3, as DNA: TGTGCCAGCAGTTTATTTTCCGGGGACACTGAAGCTTTCTTT. Protein product: CASSLFSGDTEAFF.

This clone was recorded once. CDR3 nucleotide sequence: TGTGCCAGCAGTCAAGCGGTGGGGATCCTTGAAGCTTTCTTT. Protein product: CASSQAVGILEAFF. V and J are TRBV7-2 and TRBJ1-1; D not certain. V lost 6 bases and J 7 bases, leaving 18 bases between the germline ends. CDR3 length: 14 amino acids. In germline, CDR1 is SGHTA, CDR2 FQGNSA.

This chain joins TRBV19 and TRBJ2-5; D is possibly TRBD2 (5 bases). The CDR3 contains 15 residues. V gave up 0 bases and J gave up 7 bases, with 15 bases separating them. Germline V gives CDR1 LNHDA, CDR2 SQIVND (reference sequence). In DNA form, the CDR3 reads TGTGCCAGTAGTATAGATCCGGCGAGGGCTGGGACCCAGTACTTC. It translates to CASSIDPARAGTQYF. Looking up the rest from reference TRBV19 and TRBJ2-5 gives the full variable domain: DGGITQSPKYLFRKEGQNVTLSCEQNLNHDAMYWYRQDPGQGLRLIYYSQIVNDFQKGDIAEGYSVSREKKESFPLTVTSAQKNPTAFYLCASSIDPARAGTQYFGPGTRLLVL.

The chain links TRBV4-2 to TRBJ2-7, with a tentative D call TRBD1 (6 bases). CDR3 length: 20 amino acids. The V gene lost 0 bases and the J gene lost 6 bases, with 30 bases spanning the gap. Germline CDR1 reads LGHNA; CDR2 reads YNFKEQ. The CDR3: CASSQDAFGGFGARTSEQYF. The CDR3 bases are TGTGCCAGCAGCCAAGATGCGTTTGGGGGCTTTGGGGCGAGAACAAGCGAGCAGTACTTC.

The gene calls are TRBV19 and TRBJ2-7, with 7 bases identical to TRBD1. The CDR3 totals 14 residues. Germline V gene sequence: CDR1 LNHDA, CDR2 SQIVND (reference sequence). The J segment lost 6 bases and the V segment lost 5 bases, leaving 10 bases of the junction unmatched. In nucleotides, the CDR3 is TGTGCCAGTAGTCCCAACAGGGGAACCTTCGAGCAGTACTTC. This gives the protein CASSPNRGTFEQYF.

The V and J genes are TRBV6-6 and TRBJ2-7; no definite D call. V lost 9 bases, J lost 3 bases, and 12 bases lay in between. Germline V gene lookup returns CDR1 MNHNY and CDR2 SVGAGI (reference sequence). This CDR3 region has 12 residues. The CDR3 loop reads CASGTFNYEQYF. CDR3 in DNA: TGTGCCAGTGGCACCTTCAACTACGAGCAGTACTTC.

The chain recombines TRBV4-3 with TRBJ2-7; tentative D call: TRBD1 (6 bases). V lost 4 bases and J lost 6, with 13 bases in between. This CDR3 has 13 residues. The germline CDR1 and CDR2 sequences are LGHNA and YSLEER. The CDR3 DNA sequence: TGCGCCAGCAGCCCCCCAGGGGCCGGCGAGCAGTACTTC. Amino acid sequence: CASSPPGAGEQYF.

The table lists this clone with a few counts. The V call is TRBV7-2, the J call TRBJ1-5; 7 bases line up with TRBD1. The CDR3 totals 14 residues. The ends lost 5 bases at V and 6 bases at J; junction bases unmatched: 7. Germline CDR1 is SGHTA and CDR2 is FQGNSA. The CDR3 DNA sequence: TGTGCCAGCAGCCCTGGACAGGTCGGTCAGCCCCAGCATTTT. Translating it yields CASSPGQVGQPQHF.

This clone came up once. The gene calls are TRBV7-2 and TRBJ2-7; tentatively, D is TRBD2 (7 bases). CDR1 SGHTA and CDR2 FQGNSA come from the germline V gene. Trimming removed 2 bases from V and 3 bases from J, with 17 bases in between. The CDR3 totals 16 residues. Written as DNA, the CDR3 is TGTGCCAGCAGCTTACGTGGCGGGGGCCTACTCTACGAGCAGTACTTC. Its protein product is CASSLRGGGLLYEQYF.